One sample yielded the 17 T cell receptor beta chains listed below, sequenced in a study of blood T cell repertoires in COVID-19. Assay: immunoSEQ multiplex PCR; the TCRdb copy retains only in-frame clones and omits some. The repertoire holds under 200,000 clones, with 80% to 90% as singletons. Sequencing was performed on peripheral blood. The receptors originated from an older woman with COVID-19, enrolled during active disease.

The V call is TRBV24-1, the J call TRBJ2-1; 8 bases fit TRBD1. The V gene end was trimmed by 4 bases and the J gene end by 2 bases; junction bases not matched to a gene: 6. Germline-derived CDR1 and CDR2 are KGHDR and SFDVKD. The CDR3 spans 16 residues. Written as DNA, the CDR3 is TGTGCCACCAGTGAGCCGACAGGGGAGACCTACAATGAGCAGTTCTTC. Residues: CATSEPTGETYNEQFF.

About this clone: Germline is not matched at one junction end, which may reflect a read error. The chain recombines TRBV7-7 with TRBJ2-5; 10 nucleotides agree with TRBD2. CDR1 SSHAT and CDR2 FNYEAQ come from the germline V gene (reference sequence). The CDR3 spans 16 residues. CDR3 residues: CASSLNPSGGRETQYF. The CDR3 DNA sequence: TGTGCTAGCAGCTTAAACCCTAGCGGGGGTAGAGAGACCCAGTACTTC.

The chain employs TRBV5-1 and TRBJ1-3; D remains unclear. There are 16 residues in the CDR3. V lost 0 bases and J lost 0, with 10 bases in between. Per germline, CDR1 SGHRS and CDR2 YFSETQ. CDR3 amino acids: CASSLGQVTSGNTIYF. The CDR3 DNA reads TGCGCCAGCAGCTTGGGGCAGGTAACCTCTGGAAACACCATATATTTT.

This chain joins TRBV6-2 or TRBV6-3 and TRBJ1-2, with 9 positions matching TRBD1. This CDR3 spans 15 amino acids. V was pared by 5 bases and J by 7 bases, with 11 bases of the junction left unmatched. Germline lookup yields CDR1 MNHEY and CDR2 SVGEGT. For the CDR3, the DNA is TGTGCCAGCAGTCATCGGACAGGGGCGGTAGGTGGCTACACCTTC. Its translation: CASSHRTGAVGGYTF.

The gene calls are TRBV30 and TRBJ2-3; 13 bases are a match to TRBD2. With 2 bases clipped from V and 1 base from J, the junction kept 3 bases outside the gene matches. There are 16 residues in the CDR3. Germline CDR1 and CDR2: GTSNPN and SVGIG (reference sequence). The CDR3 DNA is TGTGCCTGGAGTCCAGGGACTAGCGGGGGCACAGATACGCAGTATTTT. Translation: CAWSPGTSGGTDTQYF.

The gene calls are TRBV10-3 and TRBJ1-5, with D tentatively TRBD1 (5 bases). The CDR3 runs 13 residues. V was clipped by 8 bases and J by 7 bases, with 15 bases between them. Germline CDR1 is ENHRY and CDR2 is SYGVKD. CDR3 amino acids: CAIRKGYEQPQHF. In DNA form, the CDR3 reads TGTGCCATCCGGAAGGGGTACGAGCAGCCCCAGCATTTT.

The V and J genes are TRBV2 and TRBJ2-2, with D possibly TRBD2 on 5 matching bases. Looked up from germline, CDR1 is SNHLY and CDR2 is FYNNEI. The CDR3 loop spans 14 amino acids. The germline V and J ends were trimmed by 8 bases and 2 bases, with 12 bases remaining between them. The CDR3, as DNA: TGTGCCAGCGGTGGAGGTGTTAACACCGGGGAGCTGTTTTTT. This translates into CASGGGVNTGELFF.

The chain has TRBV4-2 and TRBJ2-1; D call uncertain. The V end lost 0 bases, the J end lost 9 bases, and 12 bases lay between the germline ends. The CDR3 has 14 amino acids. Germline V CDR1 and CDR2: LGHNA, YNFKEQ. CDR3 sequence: CASSQEGGVTEQFF. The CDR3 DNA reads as TGTGCCAGCAGCCAAGAGGGTGGAGTGACTGAGCAGTTCTTC.

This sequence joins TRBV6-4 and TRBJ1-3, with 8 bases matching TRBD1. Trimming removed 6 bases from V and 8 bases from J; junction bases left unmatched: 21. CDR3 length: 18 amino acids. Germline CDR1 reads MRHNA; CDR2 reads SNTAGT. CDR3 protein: CASRLNQRDRNLLDTIYF. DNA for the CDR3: TGTGCCAGCAGATTAAATCAACGGGACAGGAACCTTTTGGACACCATATATTTT.

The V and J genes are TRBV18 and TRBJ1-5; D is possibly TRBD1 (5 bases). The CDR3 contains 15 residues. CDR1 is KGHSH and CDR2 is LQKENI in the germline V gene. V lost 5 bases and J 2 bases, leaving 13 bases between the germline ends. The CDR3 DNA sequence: TGTGCCAGCTCATTCTCGGGGGGACGCAATCAGCCCCAGCATTTT. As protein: CASSFSGGRNQPQHF.

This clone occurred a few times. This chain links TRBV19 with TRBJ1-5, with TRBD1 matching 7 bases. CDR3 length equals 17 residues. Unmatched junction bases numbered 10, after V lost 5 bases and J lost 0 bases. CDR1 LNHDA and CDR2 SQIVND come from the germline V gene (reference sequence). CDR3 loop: CASSPETGKNSNQPQHF. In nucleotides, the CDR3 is TGTGCCAGTAGTCCTGAGACAGGGAAAAATAGCAATCAGCCCCAGCATTTT.

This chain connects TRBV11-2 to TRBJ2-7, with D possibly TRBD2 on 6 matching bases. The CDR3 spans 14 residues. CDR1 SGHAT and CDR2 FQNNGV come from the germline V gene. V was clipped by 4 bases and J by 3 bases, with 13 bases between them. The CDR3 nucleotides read TGTGCCAGCAGCTGGGAGGCAGATATCTACGAGCAGTACTTC. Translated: CASSWEADIYEQYF.

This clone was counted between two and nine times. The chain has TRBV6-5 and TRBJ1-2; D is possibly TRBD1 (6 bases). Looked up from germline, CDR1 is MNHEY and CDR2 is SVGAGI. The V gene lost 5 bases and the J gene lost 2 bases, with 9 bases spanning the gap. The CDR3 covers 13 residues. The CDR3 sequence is CASSTGSNYGYTF. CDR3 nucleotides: TGTGCCAGCAGTACAGGGTCCAACTATGGCTACACCTTC.

As DNA, the CDR3 is TGTGCCAGCAGTGAGGCAGTAAGTTCTTATAGCAATCAGCCCCAGCATTTT. Amino acids: CASSEAVSSYSNQPQHF. This chain links TRBV2 with TRBJ1-5; D ambiguous. V was clipped by 3 bases and J by 0 bases, with 15 bases between them. Per the germline V gene, CDR1 is SNHLY and CDR2 is FYNNEI. The CDR3 extends over 17 amino acids. Together with reference TRBV2 and TRBJ1-5, the CDR3 gives the full variable domain: EPEVTQTPSHQVTQMGQEVILRCVPISNHLYFYWYRQILGQKVEFLVSFYNNEISEKSEIFDDQFSVERPDGSNFTLKIRSTKLEDSAMYFCASSEAVSSYSNQPQHFGDGTRLSIL.

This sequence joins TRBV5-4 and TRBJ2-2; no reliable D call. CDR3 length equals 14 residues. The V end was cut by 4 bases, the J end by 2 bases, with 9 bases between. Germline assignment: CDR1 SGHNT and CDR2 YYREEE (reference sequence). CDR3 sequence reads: CASSLSSNTGELFF. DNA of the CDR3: TGTGCCAGCAGCCTCAGTTCTAACACCGGGGAGCTGTTTTTT.

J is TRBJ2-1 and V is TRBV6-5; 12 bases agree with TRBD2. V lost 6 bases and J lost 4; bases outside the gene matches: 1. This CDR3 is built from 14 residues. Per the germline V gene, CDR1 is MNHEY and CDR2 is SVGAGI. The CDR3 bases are TGTGCCAGCAGAGGACTAGCGGGGTACAATGAGCAGTTCTTC. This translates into CASRGLAGYNEQFF.

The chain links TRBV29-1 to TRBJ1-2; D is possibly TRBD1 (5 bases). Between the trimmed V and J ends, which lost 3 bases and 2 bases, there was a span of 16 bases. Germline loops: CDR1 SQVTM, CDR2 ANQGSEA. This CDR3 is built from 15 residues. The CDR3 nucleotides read TGCAGCGTTGATGACACTACAGGACCGAACTATGGCTACACCTTC. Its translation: CSVDDTTGPNYGYTF.